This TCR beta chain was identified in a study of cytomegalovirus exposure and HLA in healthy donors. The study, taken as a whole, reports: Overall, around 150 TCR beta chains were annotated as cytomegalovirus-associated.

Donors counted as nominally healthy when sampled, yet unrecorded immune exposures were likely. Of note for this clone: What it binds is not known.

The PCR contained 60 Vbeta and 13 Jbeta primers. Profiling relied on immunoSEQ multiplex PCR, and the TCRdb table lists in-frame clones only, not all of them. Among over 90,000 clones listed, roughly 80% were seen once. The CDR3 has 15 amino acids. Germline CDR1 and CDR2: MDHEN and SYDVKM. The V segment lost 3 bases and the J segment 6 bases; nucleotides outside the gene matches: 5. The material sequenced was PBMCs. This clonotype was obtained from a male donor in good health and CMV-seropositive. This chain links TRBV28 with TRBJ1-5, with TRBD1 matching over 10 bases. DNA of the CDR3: TGTGCCAGCAGTTTTCGGACAGGGGGTAGTCAGCCCCAGCATTTT. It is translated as CASSFRTGGSQPQHF.